The 32 T cell receptor beta chains listed next were all sequenced from one sample in a study of shared clonotypes between healthy human individuals. Sequenced by immunoSEQ multiplex PCR; TCRdb stores in-frame clones only, minus some. Here the sample spans around 1.4 million clones, 98% being singletons. The sequencing input was naive CD4+ T cells sorted from blood. Subset meaning: CD45RA+ positively selected. These receptors originate from a man younger than 45 in good health.

This CDR3 reads CGERSTVYNEQFF. As DNA, the CDR3 is TGTGGAGAGAGGAGCACCGTCTACAATGAGCAGTTCTTC. The J gene is TRBJ2-1, the V gene TRBV11-2; D remains ambiguous. The CDR3 consists of 13 residues. Germline lookup yields CDR1 SGHAT and CDR2 FQNNGV.

The rearrangement uses TRBV6-5 and TRBJ2-1, with D possibly TRBD1 on 7 matching bases. The germline CDR1 and CDR2 sequences are MNHEY and SVGAGI. There are 14 residues in the CDR3. Trimming stripped 1 base from V and 9 bases from J, with 13 bases between. The DNA of the CDR3 is TGTGCCAGCAGTTACTTCGGGCAGGGGGGTGAGCAGTTCTTC. It is translated as CASSYFGQGGEQFF.

V usage is TRBV7-9 and J usage is TRBJ1-4; D gene unclear. The CDR3 is made up of 14 amino acids. Germline CDR1 and CDR2: SEHNR and FQNEAQ (reference sequence). Trimming left V 5 bases short and J 5 bases short, with 12 bases between. The CDR3 nucleotides are TGTGCCAGCAGCACAGCTAGTGGCAATGAAAAACTGTTTTTT. Its protein is CASSTASGNEKLFF. Full variable domain (remainder filled in from reference TRBV7-9 and TRBJ1-4): DTGVSQNPRHKITKRGQNVTFRCDPISEHNRLYWYRQTLGQGPEFLTYFQNEAQLEKSRLLSDRFSAERPKGSFSTLEIQRTEQGDSAMYLCASSTASGNEKLFFGSGTQLSVL.

The CDR3 region has the DNA TGTGCCAGCTCACCACCCTCTAGTTACTCCTACGAGCAGTACTTC. This sequence encodes CASSPPSSYSYEQYF. The chain is built from TRBV18 and TRBJ2-7, with no clear D. The length of the CDR3 is 15 residues. CDR1 and CDR2 from the germline V gene are KGHSH and LQKENI. V was trimmed by 0 bases and J by 0 bases, leaving 9 bases between them. Complete variable domain (other parts from reference TRBV18 and TRBJ2-7): NAGVMQNPRHLVRRRGQEARLRCSPMKGHSHVYWYRQLPEEGLKFMVYLQKENIIDESGMPKERFSAEFPKEGPSILRIQQVVRGDSAAYFCASSPPSSYSYEQYFGPGTRLTVT.

With respect to this clone: Within the sample, other DNA sequences also encode this same CDR3. The chain carries TRBV10-1 and TRBJ1-1, with D unclear. V was clipped by 5 bases and J by 0 bases, with 7 bases between them. This CDR3 spans 13 amino acids. CDR1 and CDR2 from the germline V gene are WNHNN and SYGVQD (reference sequence). CDR3 in DNA: TGCGCCAGCAGTCGGAATATGAACACTGAAGCTTTCTTT. Amino acids: CASSRNMNTEAFF.

V usage is TRBV7-9 and J usage is TRBJ2-7; 14 bases agree with TRBD2. Looked up from germline, CDR1 is SEHNR and CDR2 is FQNEAQ (reference sequence). The CDR3 has 17 residues. Losses at the gene ends were 4 bases for V and 0 bases for J; bases not matched to a gene: 5. In nucleotides, the CDR3 is TGTGCCAGCAGCTCGACTAGCGGGAGGGCCTTCTCCTACGAGCAGTACTTC. Residues: CASSSTSGRAFSYEQYF.

This clone was seen once. The rearrangement joins TRBV14 to TRBJ1-2; no definite D call. Germline V gives CDR1 SGHDN, CDR2 FVKESK. Trimming left V 1 base short and J 14 bases short, with 11 bases between. The length of the CDR3 is 11 residues. CDR3 coding DNA: TGTGCCAGCAGCCAAGGGCCCCGGGCAACCTTC. Its translation is CASSQGPRATF. Combining the CDR3 with reference TRBV14 and TRBJ1-2 gives the whole variable domain EAGVTQFPSHSVIEKGQTVTLRCDPISGHDNLYWYRRVMGKEIKFLLHFVKESKQDESGMPNNRFLAERTGGTYSTLKVQPAELEDSGVYFCASSQGPRATFGSGTRLTVV.

The chain links TRBV14 to TRBJ2-1; D gene unclear. V lost 4 bases and J 5 bases, leaving 12 bases between the germline ends. The CDR3 is 14 amino acids. The germline CDR1 and CDR2 sequences are SGHDN and FVKESK. The CDR3, as DNA: TGTGCCAGCAGCCGGGTCACTTACGACAATGAGCAGTTCTTC. Its translation: CASSRVTYDNEQFF.

V is TRBV5-4 and J is TRBJ2-2; tentative D call: TRBD2 (6 bases). The V gene lost 4 bases and the J gene lost 3 bases, with 16 bases spanning the gap. Germline V gives CDR1 SGHNT, CDR2 YYREEE (reference sequence). This CDR3 is 16 amino acids long. The DNA of the CDR3 is TGTGCCAGCAGCACAAGTGAGGCGGGGCACACCGGGGAGCTGTTTTTT. Its translation is CASSTSEAGHTGELFF.

The V and J genes are TRBV5-4 and TRBJ2-5; TRBD1 matches at 9 bases. This CDR3 has 15 residues. The V segment lost 0 bases and the J segment 2 bases; nucleotides outside the gene matches: 2. Germline V gives CDR1 SGHNT, CDR2 YYREEE (reference sequence). The CDR3 spells CASSLGGQGQETQYF. Here the CDR3 DNA reads TGTGCCAGCAGCTTGGGTGGACAGGGGCAAGAGACCCAGTACTTC.

This chain uses TRBV19 with TRBJ2-7, with 7 bases matching TRBD1. The CDR3 spans 14 residues. The V and J ends lost 4 bases and 3 bases, in that order; junction bases with no gene match: 6. The germline V gene encodes CDR1 LNHDA and CDR2 SQIVND (reference sequence). The CDR3 DNA reads as TGTGCCAGTAGTAGACCGGGACAGAACTACGAGCAGTACTTC. Its protein is CASSRPGQNYEQYF.

This clone came up once. J is TRBJ1-1 and V is TRBV18; 7 nucleotides line up with TRBD1. With 6 bases clipped from V and 6 bases from J, the junction kept 7 bases outside the gene matches. The CDR3 contains 13 residues. Per the germline V gene, CDR1 is KGHSH and CDR2 is LQKENI. The CDR3 DNA reads as TGTGCCAGCTCGCCTACAGGGGACCCTGAAGCTTTCTTT. This translates into CASSPTGDPEAFF.

The chain uses TRBV9 and TRBJ2-1; no clear D. The length of the CDR3 is 15 residues. CDR1 is SGDLS and CDR2 is YYNGEE in the germline V gene. Between the trimmed V and J ends, which lost 2 bases and 6 bases, there was a span of 15 bases. The CDR3 bases are TGTGCCAGCAGCGTCCGGACCCCGCCGGGCAATGAGCAGTTCTTC. It translates to CASSVRTPPGNEQFF.

V is TRBV4-2 and J is TRBJ2-7; TRBD2 matches 12 bases. The CDR3 sequence is 17 residues long. The V gene end was trimmed by 1 base and the J gene end by 0 bases; junction bases not matched to a gene: 4. Per the germline V gene, CDR1 is LGHNA and CDR2 is YNFKEQ. CDR3 region: CASSQGLAGASSYEQYF. In nucleotides, the CDR3 is TGTGCCAGCAGCCAAGGACTAGCGGGAGCCTCCTCCTACGAGCAGTACTTC.

The chain carries TRBV27 and TRBJ2-1, with TRBD2 matching 7 bases. The V gene's germline CDR1 is MNHEY and CDR2 SMNVEV (reference sequence). This CDR3 contains 15 residues. The junction had 5 bases not matched to a gene; V was cut back by 2 bases and J by 4 bases. In nucleotides, the CDR3 is TGTGCCAGCAGTTTAGAGGCTAGCGGTTACAATGAGCAGTTCTTC. It specifies CASSLEASGYNEQFF.

In DNA, the CDR3 is TGTGCCAGCAGTGTTGAGAGCTCTGGAAACACCATATATTTT. Translation gives CASSVESSGNTIYF. The rearrangement joins TRBV2 to TRBJ1-3; D remains ambiguous. The CDR3 loop spans 14 amino acids. The V end lost 4 bases, the J end lost 0 bases, and 7 bases lay between the germline ends. Germline CDR1 reads SNHLY; CDR2 reads FYNNEI.

The genes are TRBV5-5 and TRBJ2-1, with D unresolved. Germline CDR1 reads SGHKS; CDR2 reads YYEKEE (reference sequence). The CDR3 length is 16 residues. V was cut by 2 bases and J by 0 bases, with 12 bases left in between. The CDR3 DNA reads TGTGCCAGCAGCTTACCGTTGACACCCTCCTACAATGAGCAGTTCTTC. Translating it yields CASSLPLTPSYNEQFF. Complete variable domain (other parts from reference TRBV5-5 and TRBJ2-1): DAGVTQSPTHLIKTRGQQVTLRCSPISGHKSVSWYQQVLGQGPQFIFQYYEKEERGRGNFPDRFSARQFPNYSSELNVNALLLGDSALYLCASSLPLTPSYNEQFFGPGTRLTVL.

V usage is TRBV7-9 and J usage is TRBJ1-1; D is undetermined. CDR3 length: 11 residues. V dropped 8 bases and J dropped 1 base, with 5 bases sitting between them. The germline V gene encodes CDR1 SEHNR and CDR2 FQNEAQ (reference sequence). The CDR3 nucleotides read TGTGCCAGCGGATCGAACACTGAAGCTTTCTTT. This sequence encodes CASGSNTEAFF.

The J gene is TRBJ2-1, the V gene TRBV2; 10 bases agree with TRBD2. The germline CDR1 and CDR2 sequences are SNHLY and FYNNEI. The V segment lost 8 bases and the J segment 6 bases; nucleotides outside the gene matches: 13. The CDR3 totals 16 residues. The CDR3 DNA sequence: TGTGCCAGCTCGTCTAGCGGGAGTCCCCTGGGCAATGAGCAGTTCTTC. This translates into CASSSSGSPLGNEQFF. The full variable domain, with the rest looked up from reference TRBV2 and TRBJ2-1, is EPEVTQTPSHQVTQMGQEVILRCVPISNHLYFYWYRQILGQKVEFLVSFYNNEISEKSEIFDDQFSVERPDGSNFTLKIRSTKLEDSAMYFCASSSSGSPLGNEQFFGPGTRLTVL.

The rearrangement links TRBV7-9 to TRBJ2-6, with D uncertain. CDR1 SEHNR and CDR2 FQNEAQ come from the germline V gene (reference sequence). There are 9 residues in the CDR3. V lost 1 base to trimming and J lost 18 bases, with 4 bases between them. Here the CDR3 reads CASSLERTF. CDR3 nucleotide sequence: TGTGCCAGCAGCTTAGAACGGACTTTC.

This chain links TRBV2 with TRBJ2-2, with a possible D match to TRBD2 (5 bases). Germline V gene sequence: CDR1 SNHLY, CDR2 FYNNEI. This CDR3 has 14 amino acids. V shed 4 bases and J shed 4 bases, with 10 bases lying between them. The CDR3 DNA reads TGTGCCAGCAGTGTCAAAGCGGTCACCGGGGAGCTGTTTTTT. Its protein is CASSVKAVTGELFF.

This clone was seen only once. Other nucleotide sequences in the sample specify the same CDR3. The V gene is TRBV5-1, the J gene TRBJ2-6; 11 bases match TRBD1. J gave up 0 bases and V 4 bases, and 3 bases lay outside the gene matches. The CDR3 spans 17 residues. Per germline, CDR1 SGHRS and CDR2 YFSETQ. CDR3 loop: CASSPGTGGSGANVLTF. CDR3 nucleotide sequence: TGCGCCAGCAGCCCCGGGACAGGGGGCTCTGGGGCCAACGTCCTGACTTTC.

This chain joins TRBV27 and TRBJ1-5; D might be TRBD1 (6 bases). The CDR3 has 15 residues. Germline values: CDR1 MNHEY, CDR2 SMNVEV (reference sequence). Trimming left V 6 bases short and J 1 base short, with 13 bases between. This CDR3 reads CASRTGKRSNQPQHF. The CDR3 DNA reads as TGTGCCAGCAGAACAGGGAAACGAAGCAATCAGCCCCAGCATTTT.

DNA of the CDR3: TGTGCCAGCAGTGCAGTCGGTCAAGAGACCCAGTACTTC. This codes for CASSAVGQETQYF. The V gene is TRBV25-1, the J gene TRBJ2-5; D gene ambiguous. Per the germline V gene, CDR1 is MGHDK and CDR2 is SYGVNS. V was pared by 4 bases and J by 2 bases, with 8 bases between. The CDR3 covers 13 residues.

The rearrangement links TRBV10-3 to TRBJ1-5; D gene ambiguous. Trimming pared 3 bases from V and 4 bases from J, leaving 4 bases between. Per the germline V gene, CDR1 is ENHRY and CDR2 is SYGVKD. The CDR3 consists of 12 residues. CDR3 coding DNA: TGTGCCATCAGTGAACGGAATCAGCCCCAGCATTTT. This translates into CAISERNQPQHF.

V gene TRBV18 combines with J gene TRBJ2-7, with TRBD2 identical over 8 bases. Germline V lookup: CDR1 KGHSH, CDR2 LQKENI. This CDR3 has 16 residues. V was pared by 2 bases and J by 0 bases, with 6 bases of the junction left unmatched. The CDR3: CASSPYAGTSSYEQYF. In nucleotides, the CDR3 is TGTGCCAGCTCACCATACGCCGGGACTAGCTCCTACGAGCAGTACTTC.

The chain is built from TRBV6-6 and TRBJ2-7, with 7 bases lining up with TRBD2. The CDR3 runs 15 residues. CDR1 and CDR2 (germline): MNHNY, SVGAGI (reference sequence). With V trimmed by 0 bases and J by 4 bases, 6 bases remained unmatched. CDR3 coding DNA: TGTGCCAGCAGTTACTCGGCGGGACTACCATACGAGCAGTACTTC. It translates to CASSYSAGLPYEQYF.

In its sample, this clone was seen once. V usage is TRBV7-8 and J usage is TRBJ2-7; D is ambiguous. The CDR3 covers 16 residues. The germline CDR1 and CDR2 sequences are SGHVS and FQNEAQ. Trimming left V 7 bases short and J 0 bases short, with 19 bases between. The CDR3 DNA follows: TGTGCCAGCACCACTGAGAGGTACTTTCCCTCCTACGAGCAGTACTTC. Protein product: CASTTERYFPSYEQYF.

This clone was detected only once. V and J are TRBV19 and TRBJ2-3; a weak D match, TRBD2 (7 bases). Germline CDR1 and CDR2: LNHDA and SQIVND (reference sequence). The CDR3 loop spans 15 amino acids. V was pared by 7 bases and J by 0 bases, with 14 bases between. CDR3 DNA sequence: TGTGCCAGTACCCCTAGGGGGGGTAGCACAGATACGCAGTATTTT. Its translation is CASTPRGGSTDTQYF.

The rearrangement uses TRBV15 and TRBJ1-1; D possibly corresponds to TRBD1 (5 bases). Per germline, CDR1 LNHNV and CDR2 YYDKDF (reference sequence). This CDR3 region has 15 residues. Trimming shortened V by 4 bases and J by 3 bases, and 15 bases separated the two germline ends. Here the CDR3 DNA reads TGTGCCACCAGCACCCGAGTACCGGGGGACACTGAAGCTTTCTTT. Residues: CATSTRVPGDTEAFF.

The chain is built from TRBV30 and TRBJ2-7, with 9 bases matching TRBD2. The germline V gene encodes CDR1 GTSNPN and CDR2 SVGIG (reference sequence). With V trimmed by 8 bases and J by 6 bases, 20 bases remained unmatched. This CDR3 has 16 amino acids. In nucleotides, the CDR3 is TGTGCCGGAACCTCTGGGGTTATAGCGGGAGTGAGCGAGCAGTACTTC. Translating gives CAGTSGVIAGVSEQYF.

This chain uses TRBV12-5 with TRBJ1-1; no clear D. The CDR3 length is 14 residues. Trimming cost V 4 bases and J 1 base, with 10 bases left between them. CDR1 LGHNT and CDR2 FRNRAP come from the germline V gene. CDR3 loop: CASGSWGENTEAFF. The CDR3 DNA sequence: TGTGCTAGTGGTTCATGGGGAGAGAACACTGAAGCTTTCTTT.